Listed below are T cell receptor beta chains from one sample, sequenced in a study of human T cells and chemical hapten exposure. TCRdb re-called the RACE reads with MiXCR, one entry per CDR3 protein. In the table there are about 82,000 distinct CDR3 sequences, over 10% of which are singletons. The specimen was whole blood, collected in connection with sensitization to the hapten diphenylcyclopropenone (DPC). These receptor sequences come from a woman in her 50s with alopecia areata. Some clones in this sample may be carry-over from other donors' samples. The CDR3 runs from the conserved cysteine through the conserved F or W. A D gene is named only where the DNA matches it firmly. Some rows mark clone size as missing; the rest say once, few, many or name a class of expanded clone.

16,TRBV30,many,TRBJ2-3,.,TGTGCCTGGAGTATTGGAGGGGGCGGAACCACAGATACGCAGTATTTT,CAWSIGGGGTTDTQYF
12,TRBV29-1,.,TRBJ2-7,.,TGCAGCGTTTCTTACAGGGATACCGAGCAGTACTTC,CSVSYRDTEQYF
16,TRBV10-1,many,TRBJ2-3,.,TGCGCCAGCAGTGAGCGACCGGGACTGGGCACAGATACGCAGTATTTT,CASSERPGLGTDTQYF
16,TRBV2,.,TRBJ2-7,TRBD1,TGTGCCAGCAGGGTTTTCCCGGGACAGGGGATTTACGAGCAGTACTTC,CASRVFPGQGIYEQYF
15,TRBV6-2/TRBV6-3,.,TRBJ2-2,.,TGTGCCAGCAGGCCGTCGGGACTCCCCACCGGGGAGCTGTTTTTT,CASRPSGLPTGELFF
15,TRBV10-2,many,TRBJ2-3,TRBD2,TGCGCCAGCTTGGGACTAGCGGGGTTCACAGATACGCAGTATTTT,CASLGLAGFTDTQYF
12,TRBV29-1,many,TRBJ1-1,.,TGCAGCGTTAACCAGGGTGGCACTGAAGCTTTCTTT,CSVNQGGTEAFF
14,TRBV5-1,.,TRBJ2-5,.,TGCGCCAGCAGCGGTTCAGACCACCAAGAGACCCAGTACTTC,CASSGSDHQETQYF
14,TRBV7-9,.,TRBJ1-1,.,TGTGCCAGCAGCAACCCAGAGCTCCAGACTGAAGCTTTCTTT,CASSNPELQTEAFF
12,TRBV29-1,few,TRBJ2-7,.,TGCAGCGTTGGAGAGTTGTACTCCGAGCAGTACTTC,CSVGELYSEQYF
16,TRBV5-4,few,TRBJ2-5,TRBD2,TGTGCCAGCAGCTTGGGGGGCGGGAGTTCCCAAGAGACCCAGTACTTC,CASSLGGGSSQETQYF